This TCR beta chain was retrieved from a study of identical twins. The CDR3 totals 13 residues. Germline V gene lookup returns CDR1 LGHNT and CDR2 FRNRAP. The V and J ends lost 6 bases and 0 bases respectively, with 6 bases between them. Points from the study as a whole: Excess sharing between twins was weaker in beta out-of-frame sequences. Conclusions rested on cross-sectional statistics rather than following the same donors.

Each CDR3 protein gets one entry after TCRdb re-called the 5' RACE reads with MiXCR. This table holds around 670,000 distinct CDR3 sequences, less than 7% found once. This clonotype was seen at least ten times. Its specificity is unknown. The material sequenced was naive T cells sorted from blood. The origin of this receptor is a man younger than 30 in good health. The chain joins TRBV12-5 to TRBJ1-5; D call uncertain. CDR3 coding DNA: TGTGCTAGTGGGCCAAGTAGCAATCAGCCCCAGCATTTT. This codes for CASGPSSNQPQHF. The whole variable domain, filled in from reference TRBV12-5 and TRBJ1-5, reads DARVTQTPRHKVTEMGQEVTMRCQPILGHNTVFWYRQTMMQGLELLAYFRNRAPLDDSGMPKDRFSAEMPDATLATLKIQPSEPRDSAVYFCASGPSSNQPQHFGDGTRLSIL.